This T cell receptor beta chain was retrieved from a study of cytomegalovirus exposure and HLA in healthy donors. Across the whole study: Later analysis reported that the approximately 120 validation repertoires shared the platform of the roughly 670 first-cohort repertoires.

Method: immunoSEQ multiplex PCR; TCRdb's copy keeps in-frame clones and lacks some. This sample has 95,000 to 150,000 clones, with over 85% found just once. In germline, CDR1 is MNHEY, CDR2 SVGAGI. CDR3 length equals 11 residues. V dropped 11 bases and J dropped 1 base, with 5 bases sitting between them. The V gene is TRBV6-5, the J gene TRBJ2-2; D gene uncertain. The receptor comes from a woman aged 18-29 years in good health and CMV-seronegative. The sample was PBMCs. In DNA, the CDR3 is TGTGCCGCCGGGAACACCGGGGAGCTGTTTTTT. It encodes CAAGNTGELFF.